This TCR beta chain appears in the sequencing data of a study of blood T cell repertoires in COVID-19. Some clones are missing from TCRdb's copy, which holds only in-frame ones; the method was immunoSEQ multiplex PCR. The sample carries 250,000 to 350,000 clones, 84% recorded once. One Seattle source followed patients from active infection through their disease course. V was pared by 4 bases and J by 6 bases, with 10 bases between. Germline assignment: CDR1 MNHEY and CDR2 SVGEGT. The CDR3 is 13 amino acids. The sequencing input was peripheral blood. This receptor was taken from a human donor with COVID-19, enrolled during active disease. The donor label of this sample is uncertain. The chain couples TRBV6-2 or TRBV6-3 to TRBJ2-1; D is possibly TRBD2 (6 bases). In DNA, the CDR3 is TGTGCCAGCAGTTTAAGGGACTCCAATGAGCAGTTCTTC. Translating it yields CASSLRDSNEQFF.